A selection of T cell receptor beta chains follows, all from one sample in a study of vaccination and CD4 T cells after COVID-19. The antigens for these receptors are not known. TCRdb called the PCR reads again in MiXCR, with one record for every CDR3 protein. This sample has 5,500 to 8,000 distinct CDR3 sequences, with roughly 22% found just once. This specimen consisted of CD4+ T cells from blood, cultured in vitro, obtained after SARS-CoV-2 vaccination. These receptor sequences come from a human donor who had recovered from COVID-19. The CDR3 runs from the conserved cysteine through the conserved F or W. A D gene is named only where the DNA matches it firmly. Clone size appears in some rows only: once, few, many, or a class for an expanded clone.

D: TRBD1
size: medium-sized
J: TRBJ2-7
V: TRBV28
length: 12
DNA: TGTGCCACAGGGGGTGGCACCTACGAGCAGTACTTC
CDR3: CATGGGTYEQYF

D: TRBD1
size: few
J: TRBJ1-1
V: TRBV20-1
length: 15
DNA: TGCAGTGCTATACCATGGGGACAGGCGAACACTGAAGCTTTCTTT
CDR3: CSAIPWGQANTEAFF

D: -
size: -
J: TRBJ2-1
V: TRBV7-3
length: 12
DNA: TGTGCCAGCAGCTCCGCGGGAAATGAGCAGTTCTTC
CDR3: CASSSAGNEQFF

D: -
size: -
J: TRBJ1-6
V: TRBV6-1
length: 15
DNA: TGTGCCAGCAGTGTGTCGGGAGCATATAATTCACCCCTCCACTTT
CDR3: CASSVSGAYNSPLHF

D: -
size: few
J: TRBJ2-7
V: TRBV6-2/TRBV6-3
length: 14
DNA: TGTGCCAGCAGTTACTGGGGCGCCTCCTACGAGCAGTACTTC
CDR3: CASSYWGASYEQYF

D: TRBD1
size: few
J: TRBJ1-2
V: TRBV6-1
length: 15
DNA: TGTGCCAGCAGAGGGGGCGGCGGGGATAACTATGGCTACACCTTC
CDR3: CASRGGGGDNYGYTF

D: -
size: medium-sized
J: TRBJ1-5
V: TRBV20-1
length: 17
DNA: TGCAGTGCTAGAGCCAGGATGGGCAGTTATAGCAATCAGCCCCAGCATTTT
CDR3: CSARARMGSYSNQPQHF

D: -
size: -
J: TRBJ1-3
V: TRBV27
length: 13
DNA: TGTGCCAGCAGTTCCAGGGCTGGAAACACCATATATTTT
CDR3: CASSSRAGNTIYF

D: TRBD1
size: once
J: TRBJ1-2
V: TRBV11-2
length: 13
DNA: TGTGCCAGCAGCCCGTTCACAGGGGGTGGCTACACCTTC
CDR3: CASSPFTGGGYTF

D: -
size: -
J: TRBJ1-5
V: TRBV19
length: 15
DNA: TGTGCCAGTAGTACCCAACAGGGAGGAGAACAGCCCCAGCATTTT
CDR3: CASSTQQGGEQPQHF

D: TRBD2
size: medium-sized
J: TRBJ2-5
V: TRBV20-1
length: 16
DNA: TGCAGTGCTAGAGATGCGGGAGTGGCTGTTAGCGAGACCCAGTACTTC
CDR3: CSARDAGVAVSETQYF

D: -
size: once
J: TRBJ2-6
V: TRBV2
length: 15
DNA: TGTGCCAGCAGTGAGGAGGGATTGCCGTCCAGCGTCCTGACTTTC
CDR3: CASSEEGLPSSVLTF

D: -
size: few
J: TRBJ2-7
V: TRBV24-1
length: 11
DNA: TGTGCCACCAGTGAGTCTGAACAGCCGACCTTC
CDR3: CATSESEQPTF

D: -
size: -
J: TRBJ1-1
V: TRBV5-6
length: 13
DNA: TGTGCCAGCAGATCTCAGGGGAGCACTGAAGCTTTCTTT
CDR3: CASRSQGSTEAFF

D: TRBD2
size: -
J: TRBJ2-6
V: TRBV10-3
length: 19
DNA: TGTGCCATCAGGACTAGCGGAAATCGCATTAGCTCTGGGGCCAACGTCCTGACTTTC
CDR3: CAIRTSGNRISSGANVLTF

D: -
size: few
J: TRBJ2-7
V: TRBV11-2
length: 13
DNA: TGTGCCAGCAGAGACCAAACCTCGGGCGAGCAGTACTTC
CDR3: CASRDQTSGEQYF

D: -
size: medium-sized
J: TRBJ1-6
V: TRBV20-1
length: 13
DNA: TGCAGTGCTGACGCCAGATATAATTCACCCCTCCACTTT
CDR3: CSADARYNSPLHF

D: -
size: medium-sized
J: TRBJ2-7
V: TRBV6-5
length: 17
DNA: TGTGCCAGCAGTTACTCGGCACGGAGTAGCGGCTCCTACGAGCAGTACTTC
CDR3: CASSYSARSSGSYEQYF

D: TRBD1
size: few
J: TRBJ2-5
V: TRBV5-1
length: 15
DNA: TGCGCCAGCAGCACAAAACAGGGGCCCCAAGAGACCCAGTACTTC
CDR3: CASSTKQGPQETQYF

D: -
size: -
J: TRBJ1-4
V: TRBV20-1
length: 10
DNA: TGCAGTGCTGGAGCTCGAAAACTGTTTTTT
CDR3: CSAGARKLFF

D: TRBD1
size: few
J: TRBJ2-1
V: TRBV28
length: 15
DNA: TGTGCCAGCAGTGTCTCGAGGGGACAGGGTCCGGGTAGGTTCTTC
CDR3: CASSVSRGQGPGRFF

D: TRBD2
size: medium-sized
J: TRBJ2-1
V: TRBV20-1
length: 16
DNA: TGCAGTGCTAGGTTCACTAGCGGGGGCTCTTACAATGAGCAGTTCTTC
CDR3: CSARFTSGGSYNEQFF

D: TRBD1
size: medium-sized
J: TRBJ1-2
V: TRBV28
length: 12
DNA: TGTGCCAGCAGCGGGACAGCCTATGGCTACACCTTC
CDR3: CASSGTAYGYTF

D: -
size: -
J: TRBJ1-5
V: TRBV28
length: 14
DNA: TGTGCCAGCGGCCCTTTAACGGATGCCCTGCCCCAGCATTTT
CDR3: CASGPLTDALPQHF

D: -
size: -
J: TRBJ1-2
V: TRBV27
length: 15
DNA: TGTGCCAGCAGTCCTCGGGAAAGGGTGAACTATGGCTACACCTTC
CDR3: CASSPRERVNYGYTF

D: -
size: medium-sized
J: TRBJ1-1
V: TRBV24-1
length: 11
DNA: TGTGCCACCAGTGGTGGCACTGAAGCTTTCTTT
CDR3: CATSGGTEAFF

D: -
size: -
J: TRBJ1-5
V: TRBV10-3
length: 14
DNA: TGTGCCACCGGTCGGGATCCGACCAATCAGCCCCAGCATTTT
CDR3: CATGRDPTNQPQHF

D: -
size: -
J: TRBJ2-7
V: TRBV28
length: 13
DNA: TGTGCCAGCAGTCCGGCAGGGTTTGGCGAGCAGTACTTC
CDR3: CASSPAGFGEQYF

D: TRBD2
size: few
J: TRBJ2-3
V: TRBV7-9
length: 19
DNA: TGTGCCAGCAGCTTAGCAAGGGGACTAGCGGGGGGGCCGACAGATACGCAGTATTTT
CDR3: CASSLARGLAGGPTDTQYF

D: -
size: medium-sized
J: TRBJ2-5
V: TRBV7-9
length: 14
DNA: TGTGCCAGCAGCCGCGGTCTCAGTCAAGAGACCCAGTACTTC
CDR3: CASSRGLSQETQYF

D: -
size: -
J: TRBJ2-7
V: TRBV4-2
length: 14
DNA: TGTGCCAGCAGTTTAGAAGGGCAGGGCGAAGAGCAGTACTTC
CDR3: CASSLEGQGEEQYF

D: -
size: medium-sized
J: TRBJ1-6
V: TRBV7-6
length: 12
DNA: TGTGCCAGCAGTACGGTGAATTCACCCCTCCACTTT
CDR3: CASSTVNSPLHF

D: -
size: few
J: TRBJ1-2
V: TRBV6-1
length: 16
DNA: TGTGCCAGCAGGGCGATCACGGGGACGGTTAACTATGGCTACACCTTC
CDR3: CASRAITGTVNYGYTF

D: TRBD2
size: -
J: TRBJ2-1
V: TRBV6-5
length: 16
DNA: TGTGCCAGCAGTTACTCCGGGCTAGCGGAGATAAATGAGCAGTTCTTC
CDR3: CASSYSGLAEINEQFF

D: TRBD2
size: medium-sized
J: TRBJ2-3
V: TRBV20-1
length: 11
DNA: TGCAGTATAGCGGGAGGTGATACGCAGTATTTT
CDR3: CSIAGGDTQYF

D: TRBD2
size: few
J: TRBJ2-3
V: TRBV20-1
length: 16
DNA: TGCAGTGCTAGGAAAACTAGCGGGGGGAGCACAGATACGCAGTATTTT
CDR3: CSARKTSGGSTDTQYF

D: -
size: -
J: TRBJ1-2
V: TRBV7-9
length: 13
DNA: TGTGCCAGCAGTTCCGAGGCTCGCTATGGCTACACCTTC
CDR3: CASSSEARYGYTF

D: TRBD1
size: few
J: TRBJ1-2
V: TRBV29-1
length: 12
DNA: TGCAGCGTAGGGGGACAGGGTTATGGCTACACCTTC
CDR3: CSVGGQGYGYTF

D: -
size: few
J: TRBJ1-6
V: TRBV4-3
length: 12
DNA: TGCGCCAGCAGCCAGGGGCATTCACCCCTCCACTTT
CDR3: CASSQGHSPLHF

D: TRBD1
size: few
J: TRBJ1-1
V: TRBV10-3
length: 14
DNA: TGTGCCATCATGGACAGGGGGCGAGGCACTGAAGCTTTCTTT
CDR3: CAIMDRGRGTEAFF

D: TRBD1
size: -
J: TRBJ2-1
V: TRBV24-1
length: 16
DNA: TGTGCCACCAGTGACTCCGCCGGGACAGCTTACAATGAGCAGTTCTTC
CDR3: CATSDSAGTAYNEQFF

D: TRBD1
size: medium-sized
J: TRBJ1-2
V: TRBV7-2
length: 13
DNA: TGTGCCAGCAGCCTACCGGGACAGGGCGTTTACACCTTC
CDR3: CASSLPGQGVYTF

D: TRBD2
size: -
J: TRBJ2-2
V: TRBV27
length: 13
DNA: TGTGCCAGCAGACGACTAGCCCCAGGGGAGCTGTTTTTT
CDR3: CASRRLAPGELFF

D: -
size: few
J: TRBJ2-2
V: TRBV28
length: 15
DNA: TGTGCCAGCAGTTTCGGCGCGGCCGGGACCGGGGAGCTGTTTTTT
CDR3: CASSFGAAGTGELFF

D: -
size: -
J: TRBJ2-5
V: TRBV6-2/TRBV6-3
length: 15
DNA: TGTGCCAGCAGTACCCGCAGGGTCGGCCAAGAGACCCAGTACTTC
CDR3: CASSTRRVGQETQYF

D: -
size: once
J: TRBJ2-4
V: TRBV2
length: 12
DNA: TGTGCCAGCAGTAGGGCCAAAAACATTCAGTACTTC
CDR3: CASSRAKNIQYF

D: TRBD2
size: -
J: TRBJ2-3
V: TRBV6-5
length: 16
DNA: TGTGCCAGCAGTTACCGTATGGGACTAGCGGGAGAAACGCAGTATTTT
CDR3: CASSYRMGLAGETQYF

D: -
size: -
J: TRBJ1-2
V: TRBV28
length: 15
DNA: TGTGCCAGCAGCCCTAGCTGGGGGAGAGCTTATGGCTACACCTTC
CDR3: CASSPSWGRAYGYTF

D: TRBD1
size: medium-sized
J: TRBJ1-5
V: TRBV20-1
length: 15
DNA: TGCAGTGCGTATGGGGACAGGGCCCTCGTTCAGCCCCAGCATTTT
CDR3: CSAYGDRALVQPQHF

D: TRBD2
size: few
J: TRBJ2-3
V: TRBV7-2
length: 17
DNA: TGTGCCAGCAGCTTAGCTCGACTAGCGGGAGGCCGGGATACGCAGTATTTT
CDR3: CASSLARLAGGRDTQYF

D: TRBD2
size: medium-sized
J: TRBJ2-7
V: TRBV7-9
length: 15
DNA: TGTGCCAGCAGCTTAGTGAGCGGGAGGGCCTACGAGCAGTACTTC
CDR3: CASSLVSGRAYEQYF

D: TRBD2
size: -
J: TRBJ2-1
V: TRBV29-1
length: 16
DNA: TGCAGCGTTGAAATGGCTAGCGGATACTCCTACAATGAGCAGTTCTTC
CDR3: CSVEMASGYSYNEQFF

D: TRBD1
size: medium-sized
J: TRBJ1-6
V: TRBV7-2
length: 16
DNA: TGTGCCAGCAGCCCGGGACAGCGGGGTACTAGTTCACCCCTCCACTTT
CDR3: CASSPGQRGTSSPLHF

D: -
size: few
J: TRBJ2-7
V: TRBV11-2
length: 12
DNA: TGTGCCAGCAGGAGGACTTCCTACGAGCAGTACTTC
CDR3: CASRRTSYEQYF